The clone carrying this T cell receptor (beta chain) was recorded once. Its antigen is still unknown. These data are taken from a study of OX40 agonist ivuxolimab in advanced cancers. Study-level information: Patients were treated with ivuxolimab, an agonistic anti-OX40 (CD134) antibody. Aged roughly 23 to 80 with a mean of about 63 years, they were around 79% male.

Autoimmune disease history or systemic immunosuppression led to patient exclusion. Study observations and caveats: There was clonal expansion of CD4+ and CD8+ blood T cells by week 6 at 0.1 to 3.0 mg/kg.

The protocol was immunoSEQ multiplex PCR, while the TCRdb copy is restricted to in-frame clones and leaves out a portion. The sample carries 65,000 to 95,000 clones, about 90% recorded once. The specimen comprised CD4+ or CD8+ T cells sorted from blood, sampled in a trial of the OX40 agonist ivuxolimab. This sequence was found in an adult with an advanced solid tumor such as melanoma, head and neck, liver or kidney cancer.

CDR3 DNA sequence: TGTGCCAGCAGCGTACGACAGGGGGAAACCGGGGAGCTGTTTTTT. Its protein product is CASSVRQGETGELFF. The rearrangement uses TRBV9 and TRBJ2-2, with TRBD1 identical over 9 bases. CDR1 is SGDLS and CDR2 is YYNGEE in the germline V gene. V shed 1 base, J shed 5 bases, and the junction held 3 bases outside the gene matches. The CDR3 spans 15 residues.